Following are 25 T cell receptor beta chains from one sample sequenced in a study of persistence of HIV-infected CD4 T cells. The immunoSEQ assay was version 4, run in survey mode. Generated by immunoSEQ multiplex PCR, the TCRdb table keeps only in-frame clones and is missing some. The sample comprises 35,000 to 55,000 clones, roughly 90% of which are singletons, and just over 1% rests with the top ten. These TCRs are of unknown antigen specificity. Nonspecific anti-CD3/anti-CD28 bead stimulation represents the broad CD4+ T cell repertoire. Sorting of responding CD4+ T cells relied on upregulated CD40 ligand together with CD69. Material: CD4+ T cells sorted from PBMCs after roughly 19-hour stimulation, obtained from a patient who received antiretroviral therapy. The receptors were sampled from an adult man with HIV who was CMV-seropositive.

The chain couples TRBV9 to TRBJ2-3; D is possibly TRBD1 (6 bases). The germline gives CDR1 SGDLS, CDR2 YYNGEE. The CDR3 sequence is 14 residues long. V was shortened by 7 bases and J by 2 bases, with 14 bases between the two germline ends. CDR3 in amino acids: CASGRDTDTDTQYF. The CDR3 DNA reads as TGTGCCAGCGGCCGGGACACGGACACAGATACGCAGTATTTT.

The chain links TRBV19 to TRBJ2-1; D perhaps matches TRBD2 (7 bases). CDR1 is LNHDA, CDR2 SQIVND, per germline (reference sequence). V lost 3 bases and J 7 bases, leaving 19 bases between the germline ends. The CDR3 has 16 amino acids. The CDR3 DNA follows: TGTGCCAGTAGTATTCCGCGGGGGCCAACGGGGAATGAGCAGTTCTTC. It yields the protein CASSIPRGPTGNEQFF.

This clone came up once. The CDR3 loop reads CASSLNRGVRGNTIYF. The DNA for the CDR3 is TGTGCCAGCTCCCTCAACAGGGGAGTGAGAGGAAACACCATATATTTT. This chain uses TRBV18 with TRBJ1-3; 7 bases are a match to TRBD1. The CDR3 totals 16 residues. The J segment lost 4 bases and the V segment lost 6 bases, leaving 12 bases of the junction unmatched. Germline V CDR1 and CDR2: KGHSH, LQKENI.

The V call is TRBV3-1 (or the pseudogene TRBV3-2), the J call TRBJ2-3, with D uncertain. V gave up 1 base and J gave up 7 bases, with 6 bases separating them. Per germline, CDR1 LGHDT and CDR2 YNNKEL (reference sequence). This CDR3 region has 12 residues. DNA of the CDR3: TGTGCCAGCAGCCAAGGGGGATATACGCAGTATTTT. Encoded protein: CASSQGGYTQYF.

This clone came up a few times. The J gene is TRBJ1-5, the V gene TRBV20-1; unclear D gene. Germline CDR1 DFQATT, CDR2 SNEGSKA (reference sequence). The length of the CDR3 is 12 residues. V was cut by 3 bases and J by 5 bases, with 8 bases left in between. CDR3 residues: CSASRQDQPQHF. DNA for the CDR3: TGCAGTGCTAGTCGGCAGGATCAGCCCCAGCATTTT.

The V call is TRBV19, the J call TRBJ2-3; D unresolved. Germline V gene lookup returns CDR1 LNHDA and CDR2 SQIVND (reference sequence). V gave up 0 bases and J gave up 5 bases, with 6 bases separating them. This CDR3 has 13 amino acids. Here the CDR3 reads CASSIDGGDTQYF. The CDR3 nucleotides read TGTGCCAGTAGTATAGATGGTGGAGATACGCAGTATTTT.

CDR3 bases: TGTGCCAGCAGTTCTGGCTATGGCTACACCTTC. It specifies CASSSGYGYTF. V is TRBV28 and J is TRBJ1-2; D uncertain. V lost 4 bases to trimming and J lost 4 bases, with 4 bases between them. The CDR3 is made up of 11 amino acids. CDR1 is MDHEN, CDR2 SYDVKM, per germline.

V and J are TRBV3-1 (or the pseudogene TRBV3-2) and TRBJ2-3, with D perhaps being TRBD1 or TRBD2 (6 bases each). Trimming stripped 1 base from V and 1 base from J, with 15 bases between. This CDR3 has 17 amino acids. CDR1 and CDR2 (germline): LGHDT, YNNKEL (reference sequence). In nucleotides, the CDR3 is TGTGCCAGCAGCCAAGTTTCGGGGGCCCGGGGCACAGATACGCAGTATTTT. Translated: CASSQVSGARGTDTQYF.

The rearrangement uses TRBV3-1 (or the pseudogene TRBV3-2) and TRBJ2-7; 10 bases align to TRBD1. CDR3 length equals 15 residues. Germline V gives CDR1 LGHDT, CDR2 YNNKEL (reference sequence). The J segment lost 5 bases and the V segment lost 6 bases, leaving 10 bases of the junction unmatched. CDR3 bases: TGTGCCAGCAGTCAAACCGGGACAGGGGTTAACGAGCAGTACTTC. Translating gives CASSQTGTGVNEQYF.

V and J are TRBV20-1 and TRBJ2-7; the match to TRBD2 covers 9 bases. The CDR3 is 15 amino acids. The trim removed 3 bases at V and 2 bases at J, leaving 8 bases unmatched. Germline lookup yields CDR1 DFQATT and CDR2 SNEGSKA (reference sequence). For the CDR3, the DNA is TGCAGTGCTAGTAGGGCTAGCGGGGCCACCTACGAGCAGTACTTC. Its protein is CSASRASGATYEQYF.

The chain links TRBV27 to TRBJ1-3; 9 bases map to TRBD1. V dropped 6 bases and J dropped 3; count of bases not matched to a gene: 9. This CDR3 spans 16 amino acids. Germline lookup yields CDR1 MNHEY and CDR2 SMNVEV (reference sequence). CDR3 sequence (DNA): TGTGCCAGCAGACCAACAGGGGGCGCGGTTGGAAACACCATATATTTT. Its translation: CASRPTGGAVGNTIYF.

The chain joins TRBV3-1 (or the pseudogene TRBV3-2) to TRBJ2-7; D uncertain. Looked up from germline, CDR1 is LGHDT and CDR2 is YNNKEL (reference sequence). Trimming took 0 bases from V and 3 from J, leaving 18 bases between them. CDR3 length: 17 amino acids. This CDR3 reads CASSQDLNLNLDYEQYF. The CDR3 DNA is TGTGCCAGCAGCCAAGATCTTAACCTTAATCTGGACTACGAGCAGTACTTC.

The chain is built from TRBV7-3 and TRBJ2-1, with 11 positions matching TRBD2. V lost 2 bases, J lost 9 bases, and 9 bases stayed unmatched. This CDR3 is 16 amino acids long. CDR1 and CDR2 (germline): SGHTA, FQGTGA. As DNA, the CDR3 is TGTGCCAGCAGCTTAGGGGGGACTAGCGGTTCGGTTGAGCAGTTCTTC. It codes for CASSLGGTSGSVEQFF. Filled out from reference TRBV7-3 and TRBJ2-1, the complete variable domain reads GAGVSQTPSNKVTEKGKYVELRCDPISGHTALYWYRQSLGQGPEFLIYFQGTGAADDSGLPNDRFFAVRPEGSVSTLKIQRTERGDSAVYLCASSLGGTSGSVEQFFGPGTRLTVL.

This chain's CDR3 is CASSSLAGANTGELFF. CDR3 sequence (DNA): TGTGCCAGCAGCTCGCTGGCGGGAGCGAACACCGGGGAGCTGTTTTTT. The chain uses TRBV5-5 and TRBJ2-2, with 7 bases aligning to TRBD2. The ends lost 3 bases at V and 0 bases at J; junction bases unmatched: 5. The length of the CDR3 is 16 residues. Germline CDR1 reads SGHKS; CDR2 reads YYEKEE (reference sequence).

This rearrangement joins TRBV10-1 to TRBJ2-2; D possibly corresponds to TRBD1 (6 bases). V shed 7 bases and J shed 2 bases, with 14 bases lying between them. The CDR3 loop spans 15 amino acids. The germline V gene has CDR1 WNHNN and CDR2 SYGVQD (reference sequence). CDR3 amino acids: CASKSDRTNTGELFF. The CDR3 DNA reads as TGCGCCAGCAAATCCGACAGGACAAACACCGGGGAGCTGTTTTTT.

In the case of this clone: Other DNA sequences in the sample encode the same CDR3. The rearrangement uses TRBV28 and TRBJ2-7; D is unclear. V shed 4 bases and J shed 2 bases, with 3 bases lying between them. This CDR3 has 11 residues. The germline CDR1 and CDR2 sequences are MDHEN and SYDVKM. CDR3 protein: CASSSTYEQYF. For the CDR3, the DNA is TGTGCCAGCAGTTCAACCTACGAGCAGTACTTC.

The sample holds one count of this clone. The rearrangement uses TRBV6-5 and TRBJ1-3; 7 nucleotides match TRBD1. Germline CDR1 reads MNHEY; CDR2 reads SVGAGI. The CDR3 spans 15 residues. V shed 8 bases and J 0 bases; nucleotides not matched to a gene: 7. In DNA form, the CDR3 reads TGTGCCAGCGGCCGACAGGGAAACTCTGGAAACACCATATATTTT. The encoded protein is CASGRQGNSGNTIYF.

This chain connects TRBV10-3 to TRBJ1-5, with 8 bases lining up with TRBD1. Germline V gene sequence: CDR1 ENHRY, CDR2 SYGVKD. The CDR3 covers 14 residues. The V gene end was trimmed by 5 bases and the J gene end by 5 bases; junction bases not matched to a gene: 5. CDR3 sequence (DNA): TGTGCCATCAGTCCGACAGGGGCGGATCAGCCCCAGCATTTT. It specifies CAISPTGADQPQHF.

The chain links TRBV6-5 to TRBJ1-5; a possible D gene is TRBD1 (5 bases). The V gene's germline CDR1 is MNHEY and CDR2 SVGAGI. V was trimmed by 8 bases and J by 1 base, leaving 12 bases between them. The CDR3 loop spans 14 amino acids. The CDR3 is CASQIRDSNQPQHF. The DNA of the CDR3 is TGTGCCAGCCAAATCCGGGACAGCAATCAGCCCCAGCATTTT.

This chain links TRBV6-5 with TRBJ2-7, with D possibly called TRBD1 or TRBD2 (5 bases each). Looked up from germline, CDR1 is MNHEY and CDR2 is SVGAGI. V lost 5 bases and J 1 base, leaving 15 bases between the germline ends. The CDR3 extends over 15 amino acids. The CDR3 region has the DNA TGTGCCAGCAGTACGGGAAGAGGGGCGTCCTACGAGCAGTACTTC. As protein: CASSTGRGASYEQYF.

The rearrangement joins TRBV28 to TRBJ2-3, with D tentatively TRBD2 (6 bases). Germline V gene data show CDR1 as MDHEN and CDR2 as SYDVKM. The CDR3 covers 12 residues. Between the trimmed V and J ends, which lost 5 bases and 6 bases, there was a span of 9 bases. CDR3: CASSKLADTQYF. In nucleotides, the CDR3 is TGTGCCAGCAGTAAGCTAGCGGATACGCAGTATTTT.

This clone occurred once. The rearrangement links TRBV18 to TRBJ2-7; 8 bases fit TRBD1. The CDR3 extends over 15 amino acids. V was clipped by 6 bases and J by 2 bases; unmatched bases: 9. The germline gives CDR1 KGHSH, CDR2 LQKENI. The CDR3 bases are TGTGCCAGCTCCCCCCAGGGGGCAAGCGCCTACGAGCAGTACTTC. Amino acid sequence: CASSPQGASAYEQYF.

The rearrangement links TRBV6-5 to TRBJ1-2; no clear D gene. Per germline, CDR1 MNHEY and CDR2 SVGAGI. Trimming left V 7 bases short and J 0 bases short, with 9 bases between. This CDR3 has 13 residues. CDR3 nucleotides: TGTGCCAGCAACCCCAGCTCTAACTATGGCTACACCTTC. The encoded protein is CASNPSSNYGYTF.

The V and J genes are TRBV18 and TRBJ2-7; 9 bases match TRBD1. Germline V gives CDR1 KGHSH, CDR2 LQKENI. Trimming took 3 bases from V and 2 from J; bases not matched to a gene: 5. The length of the CDR3 is 15 residues. CDR3 sequence: CASSPAGTGTYEQYF. The CDR3 DNA reads TGTGCCAGCTCACCGGCCGGGACAGGGACCTACGAGCAGTACTTC.

The chain couples TRBV5-1 to TRBJ1-6, with 10 nucleotides matching TRBD1. Germline CDR1 SGHRS, CDR2 YFSETQ. V was pared by 3 bases and J by 4 bases, with 10 bases of the junction left unmatched. There are 18 residues in the CDR3. The CDR3 coding sequence is TGCGCCAGCAGCTCCCGGGAGGGACAGGGGTTTTATAATTCACCCCTCCACTTT. The encoded protein is CASSSREGQGFYNSPLHF.